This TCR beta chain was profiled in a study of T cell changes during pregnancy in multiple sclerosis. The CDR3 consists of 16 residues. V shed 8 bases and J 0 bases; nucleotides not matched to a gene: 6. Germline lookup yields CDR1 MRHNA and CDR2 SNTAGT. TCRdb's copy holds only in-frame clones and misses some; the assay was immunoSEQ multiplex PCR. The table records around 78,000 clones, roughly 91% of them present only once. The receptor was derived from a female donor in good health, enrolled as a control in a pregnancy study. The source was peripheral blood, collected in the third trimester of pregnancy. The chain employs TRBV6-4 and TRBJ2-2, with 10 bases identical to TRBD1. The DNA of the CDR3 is TGTGCCAGCCGGGGACAGGGGAACACGAACACCGGGGAGCTGTTTTTT. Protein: CASRGQGNTNTGELFF.